These 26 T cell receptor beta chains were sequenced from one sample in a study of blood T cells in healthy people across ages. Then a second PCR, running about 6 to 12 cycles, was carried out with a sample-barcoded 5' primer and a J-beta primer mix. From the 5' RACE reads, TCRdb called clonotypes with MiXCR, one entry per CDR3 protein. The data contain under 1,000,000 distinct CDR3 sequences, 35% to 40% of them seen just once; the ten biggest clones take up 13%. Sequenced material: blood. All receptors derive from a man between 18 and 35 years old in good health.

A word on this clonotype: The junction and the germline gene differ at one end; a read error may be behind it. This chain joins TRBV7-9 and TRBJ1-2; D remains ambiguous. CDR1 SEHNR and CDR2 FQNEAQ come from the germline V gene (reference sequence). The CDR3 extends over 13 amino acids. For the CDR3, the DNA is TGTGCCAGCAACTTAGCCGGGTTCCAGTCAGGCACCTTC. Translated, it gives CASNLAGFQSGTF.

This clonotype has more than one count but fewer than ten. This sequence joins TRBV27 and TRBJ2-3, with unresolved D. This CDR3 comprises 15 residues. With 1 base removed from V and 7 bases from J, the gap between germline ends came to 15 bases. The germline V gene encodes CDR1 MNHEY and CDR2 SMNVEV (reference sequence). The CDR3 spells CASSLLTTGGNTQYF. DNA for the CDR3: TGTGCCAGCAGTTTATTGACAACGGGCGGAAATACGCAGTATTTT.

The rearrangement links TRBV6-2 or TRBV6-3 to TRBJ1-5; 7 bases line up with TRBD1. Germline lookup yields CDR1 MNHEY and CDR2 SVGEGT. The CDR3 sequence is 19 residues long. Germline trimming cut 2 bases from V and 2 bases from J; bases unmatched to any gene: 15. The CDR3: CASSYILLGTDRRNQPQHF. The CDR3 nucleotides read TGTGCCAGCAGTTACATTCTCTTGGGGACAGACCGACGCAATCAGCCCCAGCATTTT.

A word on this clonotype: With a much larger clone just one base away, this may be a read error. This chain joins TRBV4-3 and TRBJ2-5; the D gene is possibly TRBD1 (6 bases). The CDR3 covers 14 residues. Germline lookup yields CDR1 LGHNA and CDR2 YSLEER. CDR3 coding DNA: TGCGCCGGCAGCCAGTACAGGGTAAATCCGACCCAGTACTTC. As protein: CAGSQYRVNPTQYF.

This clonotype appeared a few times. The V and J genes are TRBV7-8 and TRBJ2-2; TRBD2 might be the D (5 bases). The length of the CDR3 is 16 residues. CDR1 and CDR2 (germline): SGHVS, FQNEAQ. Trimming shortened V by 1 base and J by 0 bases, and 9 bases separated the two germline ends. The CDR3 DNA is TGTGCCAGCAGCTTAGGTAGCGCGGCGAACACCGGGGAGCTGTTTTTT. Protein sequence: CASSLGSAANTGELFF.

The V call is TRBV7-9, the J call TRBJ2-6, with D unclear. The V gene lost 5 bases and the J gene lost 0 bases, with 11 bases spanning the gap. The CDR3 loop spans 16 amino acids. Germline CDR1 SEHNR, CDR2 FQNEAQ (reference sequence). The DNA for the CDR3 is TGTGCCAGCAGCCCCAATCCGATCTCTGGGGCCAACGTCCTGACTTTC. It specifies CASSPNPISGANVLTF.

This clonotype was seen only a few times. This rearrangement joins TRBV6-6 to TRBJ2-1; the D is unclear. Germline loops: CDR1 MNHNY, CDR2 SVGAGI (reference sequence). Trimming cost V 6 bases and J 0 bases, with 9 bases left between them. There are 14 residues in the CDR3. The CDR3 spells CASSEQYSYNEQFF. The CDR3 nucleotides read TGTGCCAGCAGCGAGCAGTACTCCTACAATGAGCAGTTCTTC.

Notes on this clonotype: At one end, the junction sequence differs from germline, possibly due to a read error. V gene TRBV20-1 combines with J gene TRBJ1-2; a weak D match, TRBD1 (5 bases). The CDR3 extends over 13 amino acids. Germline assignment: CDR1 DFQATT and CDR2 SNEGSKA (reference sequence). CDR3 DNA sequence: TGCAGTGCCCTAGACCAAGCGACAGATGGCCACACCTTC. Its translation is CSALDQATDGHTF.

This clonotype was detected a few times. Compared with germline, one end of the junction differs, possibly owing to a read error. This rearrangement joins TRBV12-3 or TRBV12-4 to TRBJ2-3, with 7 bases lining up with TRBD1. CDR3 length equals 15 residues. CDR3 DNA: TGTGCCAGCAGTCGTGGGACAGTAGACACAGATATGCAGTATTTT. This translates into CASSRGTVDTDMQYF.

This clonotype was observed a few times. The chain recombines TRBV7-2 with TRBJ2-7; D remains unclear. Looked up from germline, CDR1 is SGHTA and CDR2 is FQGNSA. This CDR3 has 14 residues. The germline V and J ends were trimmed by 5 bases and 0 bases, with 11 bases remaining between them. The CDR3 DNA is TGTGCCAGCAGCCCCCGCGGCCGCTCCTACGAGCAGTACTTC. It encodes CASSPRGRSYEQYF.

Points on this clonotype: The junction and the germline gene differ at one end; a read error may be behind it. This rearrangement joins TRBV3-1 to TRBJ2-3; D may correspond to TRBD1 or TRBD2 (6 bases each). This CDR3 has 14 amino acids. Germline CDR1 LGHDT, CDR2 YNNKEL (reference sequence). DNA for the CDR3: TGTGCCAACAGCCAAGATCAGGGGACTGCTAAGCAGTATTTT. It is translated as CANSQDQGTAKQYF.

This clonotype turned up a few times. The rearrangement links TRBV7-2 to TRBJ2-5, with TRBD2 as a possible D gene (5 bases). The CDR3 has 16 amino acids. The V end lost 5 bases, the J end lost 5 bases, and 21 bases lay between the germline ends. Germline V gives CDR1 SGHTA, CDR2 FQGNSA. The CDR3: CASSGRGKFSMETQYF. The CDR3 nucleotides are TGTGCCAGCAGCGGGAGAGGGAAATTTAGTATGGAGACCCAGTACTTC.

As for this clonotype: A much bigger clone sits one base away, suggesting this may be a read error. The V and J genes are TRBV5-1 and TRBJ2-7, with 7 bases identical to TRBD1. CDR3 length equals 15 residues. J lost 0 bases, V lost 2 bases, and 5 bases had no gene match. Per the germline V gene, CDR1 is SGHRS and CDR2 is YFSETQ. The CDR3 reads CASSFSTGPSYEQYF. The CDR3 DNA sequence: TGCGCCAGCAGCTTTTCGACAGGGCCCTCCTACGAGCAGTACTTC. Looking up the rest from reference TRBV5-1 and TRBJ2-7 gives the full variable domain: KAGVTQTPRYLIKTRGQQVTLSCSPISGHRSVSWYQQTPGQGLQFLFEYFSETQRNKGNFPGRFSGRQFSNSRSEMNVSTLELGDSALYLCASSFSTGPSYEQYFGPGTRLTVT.

In nucleotides, the CDR3 is TGCGCCAGCAGCTCAATGACAGGGATAGGATCCTACAATGAGCAGTTCTTC. Protein: CASSSMTGIGSYNEQFF. This chain connects TRBV5-1 to TRBJ2-1, with 7 bases identical to TRBD1. The CDR3 extends over 17 amino acids. With V trimmed by 3 bases and J by 1 base, 10 bases remained unmatched. Germline assignment: CDR1 SGHRS and CDR2 YFSETQ.

This clonotype was detected only once. The chain recombines TRBV15 with TRBJ1-2; no definite D call. V lost 0 bases to trimming and J lost 7 bases, with 6 bases between them. CDR1 LNHNV and CDR2 YYDKDF come from the germline V gene (reference sequence). This CDR3 has 12 residues. Here the CDR3 reads CATSRDALGYTF. The CDR3 DNA is TGTGCCACCAGCAGAGATGCTCTTGGCTACACCTTC.

This chain uses TRBV6-1 with TRBJ2-1; unclear D gene. The CDR3 runs to 13 residues. V lost 5 bases and J 4 bases, leaving 9 bases between the germline ends. The germline V gene has CDR1 MNHNS and CDR2 SASEGT. This chain's CDR3 is CASSNVLYNEQFF. The CDR3, as DNA: TGTGCCAGCAGTAACGTATTATACAATGAGCAGTTCTTC.

This clonotype appeared a few times. The chain uses TRBV14 and TRBJ1-1; D is ambiguous. Trimming removed 4 bases at V and 11 bases at J, with 17 bases between. Germline CDR1 SGHDN, CDR2 FVKESK. The CDR3 is made up of 13 amino acids. The CDR3 nucleotides are TGTGCCAGCAGCCCCATTGGCGGGTTTTCGGCTTTCTTT. Translation: CASSPIGGFSAFF.

This clonotype was counted a few times. The genes are TRBV5-1 and TRBJ2-2; D is possibly TRBD1 (7 bases). There are 16 residues in the CDR3. V was shortened by 4 bases and J by 7 bases, with 20 bases between the two germline ends. The germline V gene encodes CDR1 SGHRS and CDR2 YFSETQ. CDR3 bases: TGCGCCAGCAGCAGCCCGACAGGGAGGTTTGGCGGGGAGCTGTTTTTT. Translated, it gives CASSSPTGRFGGELFF. Full variable domain (missing parts from reference TRBV5-1 and TRBJ2-2): KAGVTQTPRYLIKTRGQQVTLSCSPISGHRSVSWYQQTPGQGLQFLFEYFSETQRNKGNFPGRFSGRQFSNSRSEMNVSTLELGDSALYLCASSSPTGRFGGELFFGEGSRLTVL.

DNA for the CDR3: TGCAGTGCTGTAGACAGGGGTAGGGGCGAGCAGTACTTC. Its translation is CSAVDRGRGEQYF. The rearrangement links TRBV20-1 to TRBJ2-1, with 8 bases aligning to TRBD1. Matching the DNA end better, TRBJ2-7 makes the J call doubtful. Germline V gene sequence: CDR1 DFQATT, CDR2 SNEGSKA (reference sequence). There are 13 residues in the CDR3.

This clonotype was seen more than once but under ten times. This chain links TRBV20-1 with TRBJ2-7; 8 nucleotides match TRBD2. CDR3 size: 13 residues. Germline CDR1 is DFQATT and CDR2 is SNEGSKA (reference sequence). The trim removed 3 bases at V and 7 bases at J, leaving 8 bases unmatched. CDR3 residues: CSASPGGRNEQYF. CDR3 coding DNA: TGCAGTGCTAGCCCGGGGGGGAGAAATGAGCAGTACTTC.

The rearrangement uses TRBV14 and TRBJ1-1; tentative D call: TRBD1 (5 bases). This CDR3 spans 14 amino acids. CDR1 is SGHDN and CDR2 is FVKESK in the germline V gene. Trimming shortened V by 4 bases and J by 3 bases, and 12 bases separated the two germline ends. CDR3 nucleotides: TGTGCCAGCAGCCCCCGGGACGGGGACACTGAAGCTTTCTTT. Translated, it gives CASSPRDGDTEAFF.

This sequence joins TRBV4-1 and TRBJ2-2; D is unresolved. This CDR3 comprises 18 residues. In germline, CDR1 is MGHRA, CDR2 YSYEKL. Trimming stripped 4 bases from V and 0 bases from J, with 18 bases between. CDR3 residues: CASSPTRIETANTGELFF. CDR3 DNA: TGCGCCAGCAGCCCCACCCGGATAGAAACTGCGAACACCGGGGAGCTGTTTTTT.

This clonotype was observed at least ten times. The chain has TRBV7-2 and TRBJ2-4; D gene uncertain. CDR3 size: 13 residues. Germline assignment: CDR1 SGHTA and CDR2 FQGNSA. V lost 4 bases and J 6 bases, leaving 10 bases between the germline ends. The CDR3 sequence: CASSSAGGNIQYF. Here the CDR3 DNA reads TGTGCCAGCAGCTCGGCCGGTGGAAACATTCAGTACTTC.

A word on this clonotype: This may arise from a read error, as a much more abundant clone is one base away. The CDR3: CASSRDGGTGKETQYF. The CDR3 coding sequence is TGTGCCAGCAGCCGAGACGGGGGGACCGGAAAAGAGACCCAGTACTTC. This chain uses TRBV7-2 with TRBJ2-5; 7 bases are a match to TRBD2. Trimming cost V 5 bases and J 3 bases; bases outside gene matches: 12. Germline CDR1 is SGHTA and CDR2 is FQGNSA. The CDR3 has 16 residues.

Only a few counts were recorded for this clonotype. The chain carries TRBV12-5 and TRBJ1-1, with a tentative D call TRBD1 (6 bases). Trimming removed 0 bases from V and 4 bases from J, with 15 bases in between. The CDR3 consists of 16 residues. The germline CDR1 and CDR2 sequences are LGHNT and FRNRAP. CDR3 region: CASGLVLGQGSTEAFF. The CDR3 coding sequence is TGTGCTAGTGGTTTGGTACTCGGTCAGGGGAGCACTGAAGCTTTCTTT.

A few counts support this clonotype. V usage is TRBV6-5 and J usage is TRBJ2-7; no clear D gene. CDR1 is MNHEY, CDR2 SVGAGI, per germline. The CDR3 is 13 amino acids. V lost 4 bases to trimming and J lost 2 bases, with 9 bases between them. Here the CDR3 reads CASSFGSPYEQYF. The CDR3, as DNA: TGTGCCAGCAGTTTCGGAAGTCCCTACGAGCAGTACTTC.